This TCR beta chain appears in the sequencing data of a study of regulatory T cells in long-lasting Graves disease. The overall study: The term persistent Graves' disease signified upward of 5 years on antithyroid drugs with positive TSH receptor antibodies. The study's findings and limits: The study found lower TCR diversity in persistent Graves' patients than in newly diagnosed ones. Persistent disease was associated with favored TRBV28 usage and with favored use of TRBJ1-2 and TRBJ2-5.

A note on this clonotype: Its antigen remains unknown.

Time point meaning: persistent/refractory GD, antithyroid drugs over 5 years with positive TRAb. PBMCs provided the RNA from which the TCR library was made. Through Arm-PCR of CDR3 regions and iRepertoire HTBI primers, TCR beta libraries were built. TCRdb itself ran the multiplex PCR reads through MiXCR, one entry per CDR3 protein. The sample includes 350,000 to 450,000 distinct CDR3 sequences, roughly 24% seen only once; the top ten take around 30%. Looked up from germline, CDR1 is SEHNR and CDR2 is FQNEAQ (reference sequence). The CDR3 covers 16 residues. Between the trimmed V and J ends, which lost 5 bases and 1 base, there was a span of 17 bases.

The sample in question was peripheral blood mononuclear cells (PBMCs), obtained when the disease was refractory, from a patient treated with antithyroid drugs. The chain combines TRBV7-9 with TRBJ1-1; D may be TRBD1 (6 bases). The TCR originated in a woman aged 35 to 49 with Graves disease. The CDR3 spells CASSPTSGAPNTEAFF. CDR3 bases: TGTGCCAGCAGCCCTACATCAGGGGCGCCGAACACTGAAGCTTTCTTT.